One and the same sample provided the 23 T cell receptor beta chains below, sequenced in a study of T cell responses to AZD1222 COVID-19 vaccine. Libraries were prepared by immunoSEQ multiplex PCR; TCRdb keeps only in-frame clonotypes and omits some of them. The sample carries 90,000 to 120,000 clones, roughly nine tenths recorded once. The sample was peripheral blood, taken on day 0 of AZD1222 vaccination. All receptors derive from an adult in good health.

The gene calls are TRBV6-2 or TRBV6-3 and TRBJ2-3, with 9 nucleotides matching TRBD2. Looked up from germline, CDR1 is MNHEY and CDR2 is SVGEGT. The CDR3 is made up of 19 amino acids. V dropped 2 bases and J dropped 2; count of bases not matched to a gene: 14. The CDR3 region has the DNA TGTGCCAGCAGTTACCCCTCGGAGAGCGGGAGGTTCCTCACAGATACGCAGTATTTT. It codes for CASSYPSESGRFLTDTQYF.

The chain recombines TRBV29-1 with TRBJ2-6; D gene unclear. Trimming took 5 bases from V and 0 from J, leaving 5 bases between them. The germline V gene has CDR1 SQVTM and CDR2 ANQGSEA. The CDR3 has 13 residues. The CDR3 reads CSVLGSGANVLTF. The CDR3 bases are TGCAGCGTTTTAGGCTCTGGGGCCAACGTCCTGACTTTC.

V gene TRBV5-4 combines with J gene TRBJ1-4; TRBD1 agrees at 8 bases. Per germline, CDR1 SGHNT and CDR2 YYREEE (reference sequence). The CDR3 is 13 residues long. With 4 bases clipped from V and 6 bases from J, the junction kept 2 bases outside the gene matches. The CDR3 loop is CASSPGQDEKLFF. Here the CDR3 DNA reads TGTGCCAGCAGCCCGGGACAGGATGAAAAACTGTTTTTT.

The chain carries TRBV3-1 (or the pseudogene TRBV3-2) and TRBJ1-6; D is unclear. Trimming stripped 2 bases from V and 7 bases from J, with 15 bases between. The CDR3 runs to 16 residues. Germline assignment: CDR1 LGHDT and CDR2 YNNKEL (reference sequence). CDR3 sequence: CASSQRGGSGNSPLHF. The CDR3 region has the DNA TGTGCCAGCAGCCAACGCGGCGGGTCGGGGAATTCACCCCTCCACTTT.

The chain combines TRBV14 with TRBJ2-2; tentatively, D is TRBD2 (6 bases). Germline V lookup: CDR1 SGHDN, CDR2 FVKESK. Trimming cost V 4 bases and J 9 bases, with 18 bases left between them. This CDR3 is 15 amino acids long. The CDR3 spells CASSRGGSFIRELFF. The DNA of the CDR3 is TGTGCCAGCAGCCGAGGAGGGTCGTTTATCCGGGAGCTGTTTTTT.

This clone was seen only once. J is TRBJ2-7 and V is TRBV18; D remains ambiguous. Trimming cost V 3 bases and J 2 bases, with 20 bases left between them. Germline CDR1 and CDR2: KGHSH and LQKENI. The length of the CDR3 is 17 residues. The DNA of the CDR3 is TGTGCCAGCTCACCTCTCCGGGCGGCCTCTAGGCCCTACGAGCAGTACTTC. It yields the protein CASSPLRAASRPYEQYF.

This clone was seen only once. The V call is TRBV7-3, the J call TRBJ2-3, with TRBD2 matching 11 bases. The CDR3 contains 17 residues. Germline V gene lookup returns CDR1 SGHTA and CDR2 FQGTGA. V lost 5 bases to trimming and J lost 0 bases; unmatched junction nucleotides: 7. The CDR3 DNA reads as TGTGCCAGCAGCGAACGAATAGCGGGAGGGAGCACAGATACGCAGTATTTT. This sequence encodes CASSERIAGGSTDTQYF.

The chain uses TRBV6-1 and TRBJ2-4; possibly TRBD1 for D (6 bases). This CDR3 is built from 18 residues. V lost 1 base and J 2 bases, leaving 18 bases between the germline ends. The germline V gene has CDR1 MNHNS and CDR2 SASEGT. CDR3 nucleotide sequence: TGTGCCAGCAGTGAAGGGACAGCAGGGTTGATAACCAAAAACATTCAGTACTTC. Its translation is CASSEGTAGLITKNIQYF.

The genes are TRBV7-8 and TRBJ2-1; 9 bases line up with TRBD2. Germline V gives CDR1 SGHVS, CDR2 FQNEAQ. V shed 5 bases, J shed 12 bases, and the junction held 14 bases outside the gene matches. This CDR3 comprises 15 residues. The CDR3 reads CASSLSPGTSLSQFF. The CDR3 nucleotides are TGTGCCAGCAGCCTCTCGCCCGGGACTAGCCTCTCGCAGTTCTTC.

This clone was recorded once. The rearrangement joins TRBV7-9 to TRBJ2-1; 8 bases align to TRBD2. The CDR3 sequence is 16 residues long. V gave up 7 bases and J gave up 5 bases; unmatched junction bases: 13. Germline V gene data show CDR1 as SEHNR and CDR2 as FQNEAQ (reference sequence). The CDR3 sequence is CASTLSRAGVHNEQFF. As DNA, the CDR3 is TGTGCCAGCACTTTAAGCCGAGCGGGAGTTCACAATGAGCAGTTCTTC.

J is TRBJ2-4 and V is TRBV27; 10 bases line up with TRBD2. The CDR3 loop spans 15 amino acids. The ends lost 4 bases at V and 8 bases at J; junction bases unmatched: 8. The germline V gene has CDR1 MNHEY and CDR2 SMNVEV (reference sequence). The CDR3 DNA is TGTGCCAGCAGTTCGTCTAGCGGGAGCAGACACATTCAGTACTTC. The encoded protein is CASSSSSGSRHIQYF.

J is TRBJ1-1 and V is TRBV10-3, with D unclear. The germline CDR1 and CDR2 sequences are ENHRY and SYGVKD. The CDR3 length is 17 residues. V was pared by 0 bases and J by 1 base, with 15 bases between. CDR3 nucleotides: TGTGCCATCAGTGAGTCGTATGGCAGACAAGGGAACACTGAAGCTTTCTTT. Protein: CAISESYGRQGNTEAFF.

CDR3 DNA: TGTGCCAGTAGTATTACACGGACAAGCAATCAGCCCCAGCATTTT. Translated: CASSITRTSNQPQHF. V usage is TRBV19 and J usage is TRBJ1-5, with D possibly TRBD1 on 5 matching bases. CDR1 LNHDA and CDR2 SQIVND come from the germline V gene (reference sequence). The CDR3 is 15 amino acids. The ends were cut back, 3 bases at V and 1 base at J, with 10 bases in the middle.

The chain links TRBV7-9 to TRBJ2-5, with a possible D match to TRBD1 (6 bases). The CDR3 length is 16 residues. Germline CDR1 is SEHNR and CDR2 is FQNEAQ (reference sequence). Trimming removed 7 bases at V and 5 bases at J, with 23 bases between. CDR3 nucleotide sequence: TGTGCCAGCAACCAATTGTCGAGGCGAAGGGGGGAGACCCAGTACTTC. Its protein is CASNQLSRRRGETQYF.

The chain recombines TRBV5-4 with TRBJ2-1, with 8 bases aligning to TRBD1. J was trimmed by 4 bases and V by 2 bases; bases with no gene match: 2. Germline lookup yields CDR1 SGHNT and CDR2 YYREEE (reference sequence). This CDR3 region has 14 residues. CDR3 DNA: TGTGCCAGCAGCTTAGGGGACAGGTACAATGAGCAGTTCTTC. Its protein product is CASSLGDRYNEQFF.

The chain has TRBV6-5 and TRBJ1-2; the D is unclear. The CDR3 is 15 amino acids. Germline lookup yields CDR1 MNHEY and CDR2 SVGAGI. V was clipped by 0 bases and J by 4 bases, with 12 bases between them. CDR3 in DNA: TGTGCCAGCAGTTACTCGTTGGGTGGTGGCTATGGCTACACCTTC. It is translated as CASSYSLGGGYGYTF.

The chain couples TRBV28 to TRBJ2-3, with 7 bases that match TRBD2. The CDR3 runs to 15 residues. Unmatched junction bases numbered 7, after V lost 5 bases and J lost 2 bases. CDR1 and CDR2 from the germline V gene are MDHEN and SYDVKM. In nucleotides, the CDR3 is TGTGCCAGCAGTCTCCCGGGAGGACCCACAGATACGCAGTATTTT. Translated: CASSLPGGPTDTQYF.

This clone is a singleton in its sample. J is TRBJ1-3 and V is TRBV15; D uncertain. The CDR3 runs to 16 residues. Trimming stripped 0 bases from V and 0 bases from J, with 9 bases between. The germline V gene encodes CDR1 LNHNV and CDR2 YYDKDF (reference sequence). This CDR3 is CATSRDPGLSGNTIYF. The CDR3 DNA is TGTGCCACCAGCAGAGACCCAGGCCTCTCTGGAAACACCATATATTTT.

The chain joins TRBV30 to TRBJ1-2; no clear D. Trimming removed 4 bases at V and 7 bases at J, with 19 bases between. The CDR3 has 14 amino acids. Germline CDR1 GTSNPN, CDR2 SVGIG (reference sequence). CDR3 in amino acids: CAWTPTSHLAGYTF. CDR3 DNA: TGTGCCTGGACACCTACCTCCCATCTGGCTGGCTACACCTTC.

In this sample, this clone turned up a few times. The V gene is TRBV2, the J gene TRBJ2-3; D is perhaps TRBD2 (6 bases). Germline V lookup: CDR1 SNHLY, CDR2 FYNNEI. V gave up 7 bases and J gave up 0 bases, with 11 bases separating them. The CDR3 is made up of 14 amino acids. The CDR3 is CASKGAGSTDTQYF. DNA of the CDR3: TGTGCCAGCAAAGGGGCGGGGAGCACAGATACGCAGTATTTT.

This chain uses TRBV24-1 with TRBJ2-5; D is perhaps TRBD1 (6 bases). Germline V lookup: CDR1 KGHDR, CDR2 SFDVKD. This CDR3 contains 16 residues. V gave up 0 bases and J gave up 3 bases, with 13 bases separating them. The CDR3 here is CATSDLSPQGKETQYF. CDR3 coding DNA: TGTGCCACCAGTGATTTGAGCCCTCAGGGGAAAGAGACCCAGTACTTC.

This clone has more than one count but fewer than ten. V and J are TRBV28 and TRBJ2-7; tentative D call: TRBD2 (6 bases). Germline V CDR1 and CDR2: MDHEN, SYDVKM. V lost 6 bases and J 0 bases, leaving 9 bases between the germline ends. The CDR3 contains 13 residues. The CDR3 DNA reads as TGTGCCAGCAGGCGGGATTTCTCCTACGAGCAGTACTTC. Residues: CASRRDFSYEQYF.

The rearrangement joins TRBV20-1 to TRBJ2-7, with D maybe TRBD2 (6 bases). CDR1 and CDR2 from the germline V gene are DFQATT and SNEGSKA (reference sequence). This CDR3 contains 11 residues. The CDR3 sequence is CRGRSSYEQYF. In DNA form, the CDR3 reads TGCAGAGGGAGGTCCTCCTACGAGCAGTACTTC.